This is a list of T cell receptor beta chains from one sample in a study of CD8 T cells in Susac syndrome. TCRdb recomputed calls from the immunoSEQ multiplex PCR reads with MiXCR, one row per CDR3 protein. Counted here are approximately 130,000 distinct CDR3 sequences, about 90% occurring once; the ten biggest clones make up 0.2% to 0.25%. Input material: CD8+ T cells from PBMCs. The receptors here all came from a human donor with multiple sclerosis. CDR3s include the opening cysteine and the closing phenylalanine or tryptophan. Fields, in order: clone size, J gene, V gene, D gene, CDR3 protein, CDR3 DNA. The D gene is left open where the match is weak. Clone size is stated in some rows and not others, as once, few, many or a class when expanded.

- TRBJ2-1 TRBV13 - CASSGGFDNEQFF TGTGCCAGCAGCGGGGGGTTCGACAATGAGCAGTTCTTC
- TRBJ2-3 TRBV7-9 - CASNERAHVSTDTQYF TGTGCCAGCAACGAACGGGCCCACGTAAGCACAGATACGCAGTATTTT
- TRBJ2-1 TRBV6-2/TRBV6-3 - CASRPLGADEQFF TGTGCCAGCAGACCACTCGGAGCTGATGAGCAGTTCTTC
- TRBJ1-6 TRBV20-1 - CSARSNSPLHF TGCAGTGCTCGAAGCAATTCACCCCTCCACTTT
- TRBJ2-3 TRBV28 - CASSFLDEVPSTDTQYF TGTGCCAGCAGTTTCCTTGACGAGGTCCCCTCCACAGATACGCAGTATTTT
- TRBJ1-2 TRBV7-9 - CASSLSVGGYTF TGTGCCAGCAGCTTATCTGTCGGAGGCTACACCTTC
few TRBJ2-1 TRBV30 - CAWWGARDNEQFF TGTGCCTGGTGGGGTGCTAGGGACAATGAGCAGTTCTTC
- TRBJ2-7 TRBV9 - CASSVDPSYEQYF TGTGCCAGCAGCGTAGATCCCAGCTACGAGCAGTACTTC
- TRBJ1-1 TRBV30 - CAWSVWAEGTEAFF TGTGCCTGGAGTGTCTGGGCTGAAGGCACTGAAGCTTTCTTT
- TRBJ2-3 TRBV4-1 - CASMIDTQYF TGCGCCAGTATGATAGATACGCAGTATTTT
- TRBJ1-5 TRBV11-2 TRBD1 CASSLETGDQPQHF TGTGCCAGCAGCTTAGAGACAGGGGATCAGCCCCAGCATTTT
once TRBJ2-1 TRBV12-3/TRBV12-4 - CASVESSYNEQFF TGTGCCAGCGTGGAGAGCTCCTACAATGAGCAGTTCTTC
- TRBJ1-5 TRBV19 - CASSSPGETDYSNQPQHF TGTGCCAGTAGTTCCCCTGGGGAGACAGATTATAGCAATCAGCCCCAGCATTTT
- TRBJ2-5 TRBV20-1 - CSATRGDISTSETQYF TGCAGTGCTACCCGAGGTGACATATCGACCTCAGAGACCCAGTACTTC
few TRBJ2-7 TRBV4-1 - CASSQDGRPYEQYF TGCGCCAGCAGCCAAGACGGGAGACCCTACGAGCAGTACTTC
- TRBJ2-7 TRBV25-1 - CASLDRSSYEQYF TGTGCCAGCTTAGACAGATCCTCCTACGAGCAGTACTTC
- TRBJ1-1 TRBV18 - CASSPSGIEAFF TGTGCCAGCTCACCCTCAGGAATTGAAGCTTTCTTT
- TRBJ2-5 TRBV12-3/TRBV12-4 TRBD2 CASSSPGGGLAPQETQYF TGTGCCAGCAGCTCCCCCGGGGGGGGACTAGCCCCCCAAGAGACCCAGTACTTC
- TRBJ1-1 TRBV29-1 TRBD1 CSVEGAGGVTEAFF TGCAGCGTTGAAGGGGCAGGGGGGGTCACTGAAGCTTTCTTT
- TRBJ1-2 TRBV4-2 - CASSQDLEGWDGYTF TGTGCCAGCAGCCAAGATTTGGAGGGCTGGGATGGCTACACCTTC
few TRBJ2-1 TRBV12-3/TRBV12-4 TRBD2 CASRPLAGGYNEQFF TGTGCCAGCAGGCCGTTAGCGGGAGGCTACAATGAGCAGTTCTTC
- TRBJ2-7 TRBV12-3/TRBV12-4 TRBD1 CASSPATGTGGYEQYF TGTGCCAGCAGCCCTGCCACCGGGACAGGGGGCTACGAGCAGTACTTC
- TRBJ2-1 TRBV28 - CASISNDEQFF TGTGCCAGTATTAGCAATGATGAGCAGTTCTTC
once TRBJ2-7 TRBV5-4 - CASSLGGLYEQYF TGTGCCAGCAGCCTAGGAGGGCTCTACGAGCAGTACTTC
- TRBJ2-1 TRBV20-1 TRBD2 CSARDLGTSGTGEQFF TGCAGTGCTAGAGATCTGGGGACTAGCGGGACGGGTGAGCAGTTCTTC
- TRBJ1-2 TRBV29-1 - CSGTGNHGYTF TGCAGCGGAACAGGGAACCATGGCTACACCTTC
- TRBJ2-2 TRBV12-3/TRBV12-4 TRBD2 CASSHLAGAGSTGELFF TGTGCCAGCAGTCACTTAGCGGGAGCGGGGAGCACCGGGGAGCTGTTTTTT
- TRBJ1-2 TRBV28 TRBD1 CASSLIRGQGDGYTF TGTGCCAGCAGTTTAATCCGAGGACAGGGCGATGGCTACACCTTC
- TRBJ1-2 TRBV25-1 TRBD1 CASSESTGGFYGYTF TGTGCCAGCAGTGAATCGACAGGGGGCTTCTATGGCTACACCTTC
- TRBJ2-7 TRBV28 - CASTPTGSSYEQYF TGTGCCAGCACCCCAACAGGAAGCTCCTACGAGCAGTACTTC
- TRBJ2-7 TRBV5-6 TRBD1 CASSPGQDLYEQYF TGTGCCAGCAGCCCGGGACAGGACCTCTACGAGCAGTACTTC
- TRBJ2-7 TRBV12-3/TRBV12-4 - CASSLQVSEQYF TGTGCCAGCAGTTTACAGGTCTCCGAGCAGTACTTC
- TRBJ2-3 TRBV6-2/TRBV6-3 - CASSSPTGRSTDTQYF TGTGCCAGCAGTAGCCCCACAGGGAGGAGCACAGATACGCAGTATTTT
- TRBJ2-3 TRBV15 - CATSRELSSDTQYF TGTGCCACCAGCAGAGAGTTGAGTTCAGATACGCAGTATTTT
- TRBJ2-1 TRBV2 TRBD1 CASQGAGGDNEQFF TGTGCCAGCCAGGGGGCCGGGGGAGACAATGAGCAGTTCTTC